The T cell receptor (beta chain) described here comes from a study of cytomegalovirus exposure and HLA in healthy donors. As concerns this clone: Antigen unknown.

Study-level findings and limits: Per a later analysis, HLA-associated TCR beta chains showed more clonal expansion than other, equally common TCR beta chains. Later analysis associated a missense DCLRE1C variant with TCR beta V- and J-gene trimming.

Germline V gene lookup returns CDR1 SEHNR and CDR2 FQNEAQ (reference sequence). J gave up 4 bases and V 1 base, and 9 bases lay outside the gene matches. CDR3 length: 17 amino acids. PCR was performed using 60 Vbeta and 13 Jbeta primers. TCRdb keeps only in-frame clones here, not all; method: immunoSEQ multiplex PCR. In the table there are about 180,000 clones, 80% of which are singletons. The source of this sequence is a woman in her twenties or thirties in good health and CMV-seronegative. Sequenced: PBMCs. This sequence joins TRBV7-9 and TRBJ2-2, with TRBD2 matching 7 bases. This CDR3 is CASSLGEGHWSTGELFF. The CDR3 bases are TGTGCCAGCAGCTTAGGGGAGGGCCACTGGAGCACCGGGGAGCTGTTTTTT.